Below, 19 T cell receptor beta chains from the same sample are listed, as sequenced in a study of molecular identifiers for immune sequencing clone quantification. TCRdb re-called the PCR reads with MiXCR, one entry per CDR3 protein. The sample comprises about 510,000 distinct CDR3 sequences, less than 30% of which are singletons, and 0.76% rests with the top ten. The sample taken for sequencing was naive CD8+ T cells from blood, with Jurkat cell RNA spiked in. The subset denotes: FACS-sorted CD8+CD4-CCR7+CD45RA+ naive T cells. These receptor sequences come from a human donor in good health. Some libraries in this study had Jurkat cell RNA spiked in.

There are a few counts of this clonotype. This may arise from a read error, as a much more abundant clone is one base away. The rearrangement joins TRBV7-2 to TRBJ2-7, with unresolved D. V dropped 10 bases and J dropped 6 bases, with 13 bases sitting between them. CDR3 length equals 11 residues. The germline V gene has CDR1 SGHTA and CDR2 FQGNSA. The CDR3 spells CANMRGVEQYF. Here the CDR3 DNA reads TGTGCCAACATGCGTGGGGTCGAGCAGTACTTC.

The CDR3 here is CASSIGTGTSGANVLTF. The CDR3 DNA reads TGTGCCAGTAGTATAGGGACCGGGACATCTGGGGCCAACGTCCTGACTTTC. The chain employs TRBV19 and TRBJ2-6, with a tentative D call TRBD1 (6 bases). Germline V gene lookup returns CDR1 LNHDA and CDR2 SQIVND (reference sequence). This CDR3 comprises 17 residues. Deletions cut 1 base from V and 1 base from J, with 11 bases between.

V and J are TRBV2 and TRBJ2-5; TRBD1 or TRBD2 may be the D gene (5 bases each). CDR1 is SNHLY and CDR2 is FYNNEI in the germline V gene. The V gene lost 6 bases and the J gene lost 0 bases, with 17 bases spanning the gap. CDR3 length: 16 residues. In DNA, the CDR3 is TGTGCCAGCAGCATCCGGGACGAGTCGTACCAAGAGACCCAGTACTTC. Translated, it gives CASSIRDESYQETQYF. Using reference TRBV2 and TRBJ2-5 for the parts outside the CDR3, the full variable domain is EPEVTQTPSHQVTQMGQEVILRCVPISNHLYFYWYRQILGQKVEFLVSFYNNEISEKSEIFDDQFSVERPDGSNFTLKIRSTKLEDSAMYFCASSIRDESYQETQYFGPGTRLLVL.

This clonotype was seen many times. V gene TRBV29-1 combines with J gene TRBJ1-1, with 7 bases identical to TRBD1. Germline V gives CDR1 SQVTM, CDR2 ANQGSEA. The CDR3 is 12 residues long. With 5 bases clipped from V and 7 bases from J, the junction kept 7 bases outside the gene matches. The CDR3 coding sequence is TGCAGCGTTAACCTCTGGACAGGTGAAGCTTTCTTT. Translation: CSVNLWTGEAFF.

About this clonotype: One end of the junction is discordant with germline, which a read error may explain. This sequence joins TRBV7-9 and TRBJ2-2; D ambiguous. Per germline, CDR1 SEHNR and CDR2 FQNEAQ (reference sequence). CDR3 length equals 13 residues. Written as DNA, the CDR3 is TGTGTCAGCAGCTTGGCGAACACCGGGGAGCTGTTTTTT. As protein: CVSSLANTGELFF.

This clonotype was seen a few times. The chain's CDR3 is CASSLEGLASYEQYF. The CDR3 coding sequence is TGTGCCAGCAGCTTAGAGGGACTAGCCTCCTACGAGCAGTACTTC. The rearrangement joins TRBV7-8 to TRBJ2-7, with TRBD2 identical over 9 bases. Trimming at V came to 1 base and at J to 0 bases, leaving 1 base not matched to a gene. In germline, CDR1 is SGHVS, CDR2 FQNEAQ. This CDR3 comprises 15 residues. Supplemented by reference TRBV7-8 and TRBJ2-7, the full variable domain reads GAGVSQSPRYKVAKRGQDVALRCDPISGHVSLFWYQQALGQGPEFLTYFQNEAQLDKSGLPSDRFFAERPEGSVSTLKIQRTQQEDSAVYLCASSLEGLASYEQYFGPGTRLTVT.

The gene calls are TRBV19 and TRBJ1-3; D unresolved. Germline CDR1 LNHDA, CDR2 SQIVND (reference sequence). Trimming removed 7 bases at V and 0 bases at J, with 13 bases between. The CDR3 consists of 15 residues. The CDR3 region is CASTLTDYSGNTIYF. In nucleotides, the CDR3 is TGTGCCAGTACTCTAACTGACTACTCTGGAAACACCATATATTTT.

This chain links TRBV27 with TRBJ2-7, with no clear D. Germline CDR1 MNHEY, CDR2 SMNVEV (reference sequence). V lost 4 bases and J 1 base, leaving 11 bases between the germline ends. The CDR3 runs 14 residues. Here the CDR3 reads CASSYSSPSYEQYF. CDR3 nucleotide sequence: TGTGCCAGCAGTTACTCGAGTCCGTCCTACGAGCAGTACTTC.

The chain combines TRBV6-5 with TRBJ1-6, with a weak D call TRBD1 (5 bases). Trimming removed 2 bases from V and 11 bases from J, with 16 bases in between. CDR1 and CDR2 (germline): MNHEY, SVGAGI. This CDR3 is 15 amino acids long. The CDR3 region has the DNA TGTGCCAGCAGTTACGGGGCGGGGGGTTCACCACCCCTCCACTTT. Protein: CASSYGAGGSPPLHF.

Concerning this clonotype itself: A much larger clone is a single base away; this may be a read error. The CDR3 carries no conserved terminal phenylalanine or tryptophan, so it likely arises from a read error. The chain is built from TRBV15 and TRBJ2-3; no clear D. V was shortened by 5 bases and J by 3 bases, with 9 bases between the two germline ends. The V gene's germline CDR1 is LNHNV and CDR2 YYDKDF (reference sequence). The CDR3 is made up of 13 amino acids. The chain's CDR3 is CATSGDTTDTQYY. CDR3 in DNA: TGTGCCACCAGCGGCGACACTACAGATACGCAGTATTAT.

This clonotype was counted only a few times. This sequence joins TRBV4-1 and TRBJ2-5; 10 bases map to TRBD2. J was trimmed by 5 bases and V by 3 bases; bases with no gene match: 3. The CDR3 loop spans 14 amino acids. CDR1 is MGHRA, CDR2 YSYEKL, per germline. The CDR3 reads CASSQQTSGETQYF. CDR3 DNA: TGCGCCAGCAGCCAGCAGACTAGCGGGGAGACCCAGTACTTC.

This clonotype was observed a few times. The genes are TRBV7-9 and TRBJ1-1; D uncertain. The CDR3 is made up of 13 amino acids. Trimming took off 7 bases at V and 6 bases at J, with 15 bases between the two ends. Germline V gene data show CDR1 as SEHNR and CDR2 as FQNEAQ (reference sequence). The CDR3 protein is CASTLIGVAEAFF. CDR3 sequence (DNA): TGTGCCAGCACCCTTATAGGTGTTGCTGAAGCTTTCTTT.

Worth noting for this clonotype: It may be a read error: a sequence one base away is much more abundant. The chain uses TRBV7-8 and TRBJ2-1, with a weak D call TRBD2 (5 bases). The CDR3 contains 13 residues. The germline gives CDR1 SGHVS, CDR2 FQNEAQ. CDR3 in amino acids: CANSLALLNEQFF. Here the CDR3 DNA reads TGTGCCAACAGCTTAGCGCTTTTAAATGAGCAGTTCTTC.

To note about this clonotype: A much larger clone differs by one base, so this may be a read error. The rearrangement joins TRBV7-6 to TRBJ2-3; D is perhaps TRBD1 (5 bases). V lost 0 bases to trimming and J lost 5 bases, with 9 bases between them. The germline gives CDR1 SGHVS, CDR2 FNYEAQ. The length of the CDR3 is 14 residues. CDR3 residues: CASSLAGRLDTQYF. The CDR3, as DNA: TGTGCCAGCAGCTTAGCGGGGCGGCTAGATACGCAGTATTTT.

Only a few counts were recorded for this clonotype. The chain's CDR3 is CASSFVSGGRASADTQYF. In DNA, the CDR3 is TGTGCCAGCAGTTTCGTATCGGGCGGGAGGGCCAGCGCAGATACGCAGTATTTT. The V gene is TRBV6-6, the J gene TRBJ2-3; TRBD2 agrees at 9 bases. V shed 4 bases and J 4 bases; nucleotides not matched to a gene: 15. CDR1 and CDR2 (germline): MNHNY, SVGAGI (reference sequence). The CDR3 has 18 amino acids.

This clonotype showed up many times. This chain's CDR3 is CASSQAGITEAFF. The DNA of the CDR3 is TGCGCCAGCAGCCAAGCAGGGATCACTGAAGCTTTCTTT. The chain carries TRBV4-1 and TRBJ1-1; D perhaps matches TRBD1 (5 bases). The CDR3 consists of 13 residues. Between the trimmed V and J ends, which lost 1 base and 4 bases, there was a span of 7 bases. The germline gives CDR1 MGHRA, CDR2 YSYEKL.

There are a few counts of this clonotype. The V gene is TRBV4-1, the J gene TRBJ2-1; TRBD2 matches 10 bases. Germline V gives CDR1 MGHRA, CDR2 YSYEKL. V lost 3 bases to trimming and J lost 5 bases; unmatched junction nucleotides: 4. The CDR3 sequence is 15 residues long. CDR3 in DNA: TGCGCCAGCAGCCAGGGACTAGCGCTCGACAATGAGCAGTTCTTC. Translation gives CASSQGLALDNEQFF.

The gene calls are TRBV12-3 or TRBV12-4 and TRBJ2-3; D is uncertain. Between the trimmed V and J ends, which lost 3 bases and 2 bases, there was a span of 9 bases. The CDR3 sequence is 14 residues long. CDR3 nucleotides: TGTGCCAGCAGTTTCGGCTACTACACAGATACGCAGTATTTT. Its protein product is CASSFGYYTDTQYF.

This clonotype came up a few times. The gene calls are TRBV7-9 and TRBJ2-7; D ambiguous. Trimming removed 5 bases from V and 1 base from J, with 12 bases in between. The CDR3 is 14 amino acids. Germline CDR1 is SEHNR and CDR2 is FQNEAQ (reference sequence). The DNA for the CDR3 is TGTGCCAGCAGCCGCGGTGGGATTTCCTACGAGCAGTACTTC. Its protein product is CASSRGGISYEQYF.